The 20 T cell receptor beta chains below come from one sample, sequenced in a study of Ad26.COV2.S vaccination and SARS-CoV-2 variants. Treatment given: 15 to 20 received Ad26.COV2.S at low or high dose, single or two shots; about five received placebo; per-sample allocation not given. Sampling was done on day 63 after the first vaccine or placebo injection. Sequenced by immunoSEQ multiplex PCR; TCRdb stores in-frame clones only, minus some. The repertoire holds approximately 480,000 clones, with about 83% as singletons. The starting material was peripheral blood, obtained in a trial of Ad26.COV2.S vaccine versus placebo. The receptors here all came from a person aged 18-60 years who received the Ad26.COV2.S COVID-19 vaccine or a placebo.

The V and J genes are TRBV7-2 and TRBJ1-2, with 8 bases matching TRBD1. CDR3 length: 16 amino acids. V lost 7 bases, J lost 5 bases, and 15 bases stayed unmatched. The germline CDR1 and CDR2 sequences are SGHTA and FQGNSA. The CDR3 region is CASIPIFGTGDYGYTF. The CDR3 bases are TGTGCCAGCATCCCTATCTTCGGGACAGGAGATTATGGCTACACCTTC. Drawing the rest from reference TRBV7-2 and TRBJ1-2, the complete variable domain is GAGVSQSPSNKVTEKGKDVELRCDPISGHTALYWYRQSLGQGLEFLIYFQGNSAPDKSGLPSDRFSAERTGGSVSTLTIQRTQQEDSAVYLCASIPIFGTGDYGYTFGSGTRLTVV.

The V call is TRBV30, the J call TRBJ1-4; possible D gene TRBD1, 5 bases. The CDR3 runs 11 residues. Germline V gene lookup returns CDR1 GTSNPN and CDR2 SVGIG (reference sequence). The V end lost 5 bases, the J end lost 8 bases, and 9 bases lay between the germline ends. The CDR3 sequence: CAWAGEEKLFF. The CDR3 DNA is TGTGCCTGGGCGGGGGAAGAAAAACTGTTTTTT. The full variable domain, in which reference TRBV30 and TRBJ1-4 provide the parts outside the CDR3, is SQTIHQWPATLVQPVGSPLSLECTVEGTSNPNLYWYRQAAGRGLQLLFYSVGIGQISSEVPQNLSASRPQDRQFILSSKKLLLSDSGFYLCAWAGEEKLFFGSGTQLSVL.

This chain joins TRBV10-3 and TRBJ2-7, with 13 bases fitting TRBD2. Germline CDR1 reads ENHRY; CDR2 reads SYGVKD. V gave up 4 bases and J gave up 3 bases; unmatched junction bases: 3. This CDR3 is 15 amino acids long. Here the CDR3 reads CAISGGLAGIYEQYF. The CDR3 DNA reads as TGTGCCATCAGTGGGGGACTAGCGGGAATCTACGAGCAGTACTTC.

This sequence joins TRBV19 and TRBJ2-2; unclear D gene. Trimming removed 3 bases at V and 4 bases at J, with 3 bases between. This CDR3 region has 12 residues. CDR1 and CDR2 (germline): LNHDA, SQIVND (reference sequence). CDR3 nucleotides: TGTGCCAGTAGTATCCCCACCGGGGAGCTGTTTTTT. Protein: CASSIPTGELFF. Full variable domain (outside the CDR3, taken from reference TRBV19 and TRBJ2-2): DGGITQSPKYLFRKEGQNVTLSCEQNLNHDAMYWYRQDPGQGLRLIYYSQIVNDFQKGDIAEGYSVSREKKESFPLTVTSAQKNPTAFYLCASSIPTGELFFGEGSRLTVL.

V is TRBV28 and J is TRBJ1-5; TRBD1 might be the D (6 bases). This CDR3 has 18 residues. The germline V gene has CDR1 MDHEN and CDR2 SYDVKM. Between the trimmed V and J ends, which lost 4 bases and 4 bases, there was a span of 23 bases. CDR3 nucleotide sequence: TGTGCCAGCAGTTCGCCGGGACAAGGGCTGTTCGGGAATCAGCCCCAGCATTTT. Protein: CASSSPGQGLFGNQPQHF.

The V gene is TRBV5-4, the J gene TRBJ2-7, with a weak D call TRBD1 (6 bases). The germline V gene has CDR1 SGHNT and CDR2 YYREEE (reference sequence). Trimming shortened V by 5 bases and J by 2 bases, and 11 bases separated the two germline ends. CDR3 size: 13 residues. The chain's CDR3 is CASRAGATYEQYF. In DNA form, the CDR3 reads TGTGCCAGCAGAGCAGGGGCCACCTACGAGCAGTACTTC. Looking up the rest from reference TRBV5-4 and TRBJ2-7 gives the full variable domain: ETGVTQSPTHLIKTRGQQVTLRCSSQSGHNTVSWYQQALGQGPQFIFQYYREEENGRGNFPPRFSGLQFPNYSSELNVNALELDDSALYLCASRAGATYEQYFGPGTRLTVT.

The chain combines TRBV11-3 with TRBJ2-1, with TRBD2 as a possible D gene (7 bases). Trimming pared 4 bases from V and 5 bases from J, leaving 15 bases between. Per the germline V gene, CDR1 is SGHNT and CDR2 is YENEEA. This CDR3 region has 15 residues. The DNA of the CDR3 is TGTGCCAGCAGCTCCGCGGGGGCTTTCAACAATGAGCAGTTCTTC. Encoded protein: CASSSAGAFNNEQFF. Filled out from reference TRBV11-3 and TRBJ2-1, the complete variable domain reads EAGVVQSPRYKIIEKKQPVAFWCNPISGHNTLYWYLQNLGQGPELLIRYENEEAVDDSQLPKDRFSAERLKGVDSTLKIQPAELGDSAVYLCASSSAGAFNNEQFFGPGTRLTVL.

The gene calls are TRBV28 and TRBJ2-1, with 12 bases lining up with TRBD2. This CDR3 region has 15 residues. The V and J ends lost 5 bases and 9 bases, in that order; junction bases with no gene match: 8. CDR1 MDHEN and CDR2 SYDVKM come from the germline V gene. The DNA of the CDR3 is TGTGCCAGCAGTCCCCGACTAGCGGGAGCTTTTGAGCAGTTCTTC. Translating it yields CASSPRLAGAFEQFF.

The chain is built from TRBV18 and TRBJ2-7, with TRBD1 identical over 7 bases. The CDR3 spans 15 residues. The V segment lost 6 bases and the J segment 3 bases; nucleotides outside the gene matches: 11. Germline values: CDR1 KGHSH, CDR2 LQKENI. The CDR3 sequence: CASSNTDRAYYEQYF. Written as DNA, the CDR3 is TGTGCCAGCTCCAATACAGACAGGGCCTACTACGAGCAGTACTTC.

V usage is TRBV7-2 and J usage is TRBJ1-1; D is perhaps TRBD1 (6 bases). Germline-derived CDR1 and CDR2 are SGHTA and FQGNSA. Trimming shortened V by 5 bases and J by 0 bases, and 22 bases separated the two germline ends. This CDR3 has 18 amino acids. CDR3 DNA sequence: TGTGCCAGCAGCACAAACAGGGCCCTCGGAACCCTGAACACTGAAGCTTTCTTT. It is translated as CASSTNRALGTLNTEAFF. The full variable domain, completed using reference TRBV7-2 and TRBJ1-1, is GAGVSQSPSNKVTEKGKDVELRCDPISGHTALYWYRQSLGQGLEFLIYFQGNSAPDKSGLPSDRFSAERTGGSVSTLTIQRTQQEDSAVYLCASSTNRALGTLNTEAFFGQGTRLTVV.

The V and J genes are TRBV27 and TRBJ1-1; 10 nucleotides line up with TRBD1. The CDR3 spans 15 residues. V lost 0 bases to trimming and J lost 4 bases; unmatched junction nucleotides: 2. Germline V gene data show CDR1 as MNHEY and CDR2 as SMNVEV (reference sequence). As DNA, the CDR3 is TGTGCCAGCAGTTTATCGGGGACAGGGGCCACTGAAGCTTTCTTT. Its protein product is CASSLSGTGATEAFF.

The V gene is TRBV6-4, the J gene TRBJ1-1; D is unclear. CDR3 length: 14 amino acids. The germline gives CDR1 MRHNA, CDR2 SNTAGT. The V gene lost 3 bases and the J gene lost 1 base, with 9 bases spanning the gap. The CDR3 DNA sequence: TGTGCCAGCAGTGAGAGTGGGAAGAACACTGAAGCTTTCTTT. As protein: CASSESGKNTEAFF.

This clone showed up just a few times. The CDR3 region has the DNA TGTGCCAGCAGCTTAGTTATGGCGGGTAAAGCTTTCTTT. Translation: CASSLVMAGKAFF. The chain has TRBV7-6 and TRBJ1-1; D unclear. The CDR3 totals 13 residues. The germline V gene encodes CDR1 SGHVS and CDR2 FNYEAQ. Trimming removed 1 base from V and 9 bases from J, with 12 bases in between.

The gene calls are TRBV9 and TRBJ1-2, with D possibly being TRBD1 (5 bases). This CDR3 is built from 15 residues. Trimming removed 4 bases from V and 4 bases from J, with 17 bases in between. The germline CDR1 and CDR2 sequences are SGDLS and YYNGEE. The CDR3 loop is CASSSGVGRSYGYTF. The DNA of the CDR3 is TGTGCCAGCAGCTCGGGGGTTGGGCGAAGCTATGGCTACACCTTC.

A few counts support this clone. J is TRBJ1-3 and V is TRBV24-1; D is uncertain. Germline V gene sequence: CDR1 KGHDR, CDR2 SFDVKD. This CDR3 has 13 residues. V was shortened by 5 bases and J by 6 bases, with 10 bases between the two germline ends. The CDR3 loop reads CATSGVGENTIYF. The CDR3 DNA sequence: TGTGCCACCAGTGGGGTCGGTGAAAACACCATATATTTT.

The V and J genes are TRBV28 and TRBJ2-1; D not certain. This CDR3 is built from 16 residues. V was cut by 3 bases and J by 5 bases, with 17 bases left in between. The germline gives CDR1 MDHEN, CDR2 SYDVKM. The CDR3 spells CASSFGGKLKNNEQFF. DNA for the CDR3: TGTGCCAGCAGTTTTGGCGGCAAACTGAAAAACAATGAGCAGTTCTTC.

The chain carries TRBV11-2 and TRBJ2-7, with D possibly TRBD1 on 5 matching bases. This CDR3 spans 14 amino acids. V was pared by 2 bases and J by 3 bases, with 11 bases between. Germline V gene data show CDR1 as SGHAT and CDR2 as FQNNGV. The CDR3 loop reads CASSLNIGDYEQYF. The CDR3 DNA reads as TGTGCCAGCAGCTTAAACATAGGGGACTACGAGCAGTACTTC. Filled out from reference TRBV11-2 and TRBJ2-7, the complete variable domain reads EAGVAQSPRYKIIEKRQSVAFWCNPISGHATLYWYQQILGQGPKLLIQFQNNGVVDDSQLPKDRFSAERLKGVDSTLKIQPAKLEDSAVYLCASSLNIGDYEQYFGPGTRLTVT.

The chain has TRBV6-2 or TRBV6-3 and TRBJ1-2, with D unresolved. This CDR3 is 12 amino acids long. Germline loops: CDR1 MNHEY, CDR2 SVGEGT. V was clipped by 0 bases and J by 8 bases, with 7 bases between them. As DNA, the CDR3 is TGTGCCAGCAGTTACTCTGTAGGAGGCTACACCTTC. Amino acid sequence: CASSYSVGGYTF.

This chain links TRBV7-2 with TRBJ2-5, with D unresolved. The germline gives CDR1 SGHTA, CDR2 FQGNSA. V was pared by 1 base and J by 2 bases, with 5 bases between. The CDR3 runs 13 residues. The CDR3 region is CASSLGVQETQYF. The CDR3, as DNA: TGTGCCAGCAGCTTAGGGGTACAAGAGACCCAGTACTTC.

The V gene is TRBV24-1, the J gene TRBJ1-2; D might be TRBD1 (5 bases). The CDR3 sequence is 16 residues long. V was shortened by 5 bases and J by 5 bases, with 20 bases between the two germline ends. Per germline, CDR1 KGHDR and CDR2 SFDVKD. The CDR3 spells CATSGQNRLGGYGYTF. The DNA of the CDR3 is TGTGCCACCAGTGGCCAAAATCGCTTGGGGGGGTATGGCTACACCTTC.